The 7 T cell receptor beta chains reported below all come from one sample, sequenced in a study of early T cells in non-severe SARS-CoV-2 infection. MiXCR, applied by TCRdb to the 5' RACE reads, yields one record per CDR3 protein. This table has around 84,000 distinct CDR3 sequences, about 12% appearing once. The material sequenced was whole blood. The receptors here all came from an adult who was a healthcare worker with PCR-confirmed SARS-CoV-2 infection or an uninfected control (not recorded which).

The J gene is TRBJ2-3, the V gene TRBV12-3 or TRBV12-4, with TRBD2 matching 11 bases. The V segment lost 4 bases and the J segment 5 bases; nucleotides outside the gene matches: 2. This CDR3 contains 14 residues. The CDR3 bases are TGTGCCAGCAGTTGGGGACTAGCGGTAGATACGCAGTATTTT. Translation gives CASSWGLAVDTQYF.

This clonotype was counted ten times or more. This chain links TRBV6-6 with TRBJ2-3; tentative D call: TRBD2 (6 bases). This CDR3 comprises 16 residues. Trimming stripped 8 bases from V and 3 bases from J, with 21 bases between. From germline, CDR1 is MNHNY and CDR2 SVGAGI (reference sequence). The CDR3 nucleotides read TGTGCCAGCTCGAGGGGAACTGGGGAGGCGACAGATACGCAGTATTTT. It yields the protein CASSRGTGEATDTQYF.

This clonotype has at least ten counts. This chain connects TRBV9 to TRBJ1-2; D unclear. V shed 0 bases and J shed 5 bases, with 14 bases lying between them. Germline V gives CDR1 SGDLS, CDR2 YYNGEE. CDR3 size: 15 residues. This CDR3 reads CASSVVGGSVYGYTF. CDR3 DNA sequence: TGTGCCAGCAGCGTAGTTGGAGGGTCCGTGTATGGCTACACCTTC.

The CDR3 DNA is TGTGCCAGCAGTCAACCCTTGCGGAACGAGCAGTACTTC. This gives the protein CASSQPLRNEQYF. The rearrangement joins TRBV12-3 or TRBV12-4 to TRBJ2-7; D gene unclear. This CDR3 contains 13 residues. V was cut by 5 bases and J by 5 bases, with 13 bases left in between.

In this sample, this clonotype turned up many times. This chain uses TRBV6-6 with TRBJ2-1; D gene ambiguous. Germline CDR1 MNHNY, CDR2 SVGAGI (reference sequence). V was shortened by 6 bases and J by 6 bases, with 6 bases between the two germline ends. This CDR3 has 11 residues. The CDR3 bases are TGTGCCAGCAGCTCTTTCAATGAGCAGTTCTTC. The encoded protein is CASSSFNEQFF.

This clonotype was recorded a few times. The CDR3 coding sequence is TGTGCCAGCAGCCAAGATAGGTGGCTAGCGGACACCGGGGAGCTGTTTTTT. Its translation is CASSQDRWLADTGELFF. The chain links TRBV3-1 to TRBJ2-2, with 7 bases fitting TRBD2. V lost 0 bases to trimming and J lost 3 bases; unmatched junction nucleotides: 7. This CDR3 comprises 17 residues. Looked up from germline, CDR1 is LGHDT and CDR2 is YNNKEL (reference sequence).

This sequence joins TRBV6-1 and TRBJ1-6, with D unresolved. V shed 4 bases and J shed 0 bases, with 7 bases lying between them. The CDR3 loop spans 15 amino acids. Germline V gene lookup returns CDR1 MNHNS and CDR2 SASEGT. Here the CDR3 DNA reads TGTGCCAGCAGTGTCGGGAGCTCCTATAATTCACCCCTCCACTTT. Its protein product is CASSVGSSYNSPLHF.